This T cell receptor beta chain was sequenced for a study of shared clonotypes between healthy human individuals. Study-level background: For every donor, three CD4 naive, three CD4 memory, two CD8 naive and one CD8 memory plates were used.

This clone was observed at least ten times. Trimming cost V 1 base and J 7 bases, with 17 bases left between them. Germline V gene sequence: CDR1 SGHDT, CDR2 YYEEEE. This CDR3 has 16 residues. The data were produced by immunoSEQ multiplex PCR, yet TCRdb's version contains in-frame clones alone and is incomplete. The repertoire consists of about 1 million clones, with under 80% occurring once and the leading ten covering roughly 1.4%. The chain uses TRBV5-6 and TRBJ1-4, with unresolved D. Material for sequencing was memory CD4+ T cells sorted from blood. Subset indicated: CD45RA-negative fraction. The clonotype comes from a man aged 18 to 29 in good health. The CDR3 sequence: CASSLRGWERSEKLFF. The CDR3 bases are TGTGCCAGCAGCTTGCGCGGGTGGGAAAGAAGTGAAAAACTGTTTTTT.